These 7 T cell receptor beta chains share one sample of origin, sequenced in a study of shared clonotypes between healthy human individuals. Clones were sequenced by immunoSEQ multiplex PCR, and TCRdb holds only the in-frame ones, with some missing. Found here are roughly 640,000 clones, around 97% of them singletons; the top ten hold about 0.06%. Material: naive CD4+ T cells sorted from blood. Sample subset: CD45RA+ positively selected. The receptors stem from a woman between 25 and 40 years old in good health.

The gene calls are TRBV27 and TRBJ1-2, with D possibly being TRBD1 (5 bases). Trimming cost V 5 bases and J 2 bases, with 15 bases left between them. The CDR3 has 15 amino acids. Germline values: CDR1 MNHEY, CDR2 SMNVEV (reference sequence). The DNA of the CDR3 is TGTGCCAGCAGTGCAACCGGGACGGGGAACTATGGCTACACCTTC. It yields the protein CASSATGTGNYGYTF.

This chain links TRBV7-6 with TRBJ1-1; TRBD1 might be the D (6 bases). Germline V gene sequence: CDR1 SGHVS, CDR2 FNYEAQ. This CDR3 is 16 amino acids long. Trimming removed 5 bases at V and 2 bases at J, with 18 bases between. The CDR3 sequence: CASSPGPNRDNTEAFF. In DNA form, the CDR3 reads TGTGCCAGCAGCCCGGGCCCCAACAGGGATAACACTGAAGCTTTCTTT.

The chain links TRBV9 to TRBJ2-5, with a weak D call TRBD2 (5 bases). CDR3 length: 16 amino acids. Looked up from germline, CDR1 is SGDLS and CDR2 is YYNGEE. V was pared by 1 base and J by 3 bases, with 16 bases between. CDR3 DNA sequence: TGTGCCAGCAGCGTAAATCCCCGGGGAGTGGAAGAGACCCAGTACTTC. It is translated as CASSVNPRGVEETQYF.

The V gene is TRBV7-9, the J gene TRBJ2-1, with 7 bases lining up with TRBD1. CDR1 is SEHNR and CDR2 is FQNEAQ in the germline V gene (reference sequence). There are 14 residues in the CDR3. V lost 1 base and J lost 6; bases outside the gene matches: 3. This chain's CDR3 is CASSLGSGGNEQFF. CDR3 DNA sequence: TGTGCCAGCAGCTTAGGGTCAGGGGGCAATGAGCAGTTCTTC.

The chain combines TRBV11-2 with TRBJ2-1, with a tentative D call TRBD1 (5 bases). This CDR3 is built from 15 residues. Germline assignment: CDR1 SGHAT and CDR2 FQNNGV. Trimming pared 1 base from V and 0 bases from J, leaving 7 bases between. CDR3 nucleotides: TGTGCCAGCAGCTTAGGGCAGGGCTCCTACAATGAGCAGTTCTTC. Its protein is CASSLGQGSYNEQFF. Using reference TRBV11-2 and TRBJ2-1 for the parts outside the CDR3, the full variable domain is EAGVAQSPRYKIIEKRQSVAFWCNPISGHATLYWYQQILGQGPKLLIQFQNNGVVDDSQLPKDRFSAERLKGVDSTLKIQPAKLEDSAVYLCASSLGQGSYNEQFFGPGTRLTVL.

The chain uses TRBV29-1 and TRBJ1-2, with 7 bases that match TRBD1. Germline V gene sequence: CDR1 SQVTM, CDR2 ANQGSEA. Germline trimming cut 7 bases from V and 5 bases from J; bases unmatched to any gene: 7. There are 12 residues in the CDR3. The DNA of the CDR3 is TGCAGCGCGGGACAGATCCTATATGGCTACACCTTC. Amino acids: CSAGQILYGYTF.

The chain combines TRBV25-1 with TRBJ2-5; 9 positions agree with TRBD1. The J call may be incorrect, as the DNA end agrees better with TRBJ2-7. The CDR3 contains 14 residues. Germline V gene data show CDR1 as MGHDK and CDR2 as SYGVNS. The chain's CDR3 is CASSDGQGLYEQYF. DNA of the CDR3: TGTGCCAGCAGTGATGGACAGGGGTTATACGAGCAGTACTTC.